Listed here are 11 T cell receptor beta chains from one sample, sequenced in a study of blood T cells in healthy people across ages. A J-beta primer mix and a sample-barcoded 5' primer were used in a second PCR of about 7 to 12 cycles. TCRdb recomputed calls from the 5' RACE reads with MiXCR, one row per CDR3 protein. The sample yields some 850,000 distinct CDR3 sequences, roughly 25% seen once. The sample also formed part of further work on T cells of mothers and their children.

Sample: blood. These receptors came from a boy under 18 in good health.

This clonotype was observed a few times. The chain uses TRBV10-3 and TRBJ2-5; D may be TRBD1 (6 bases). Judging by the DNA end, TRBJ2-7 fits better; the J call may be wrong. Germline CDR1 reads ENHRY; CDR2 reads SYGVKD. The length of the CDR3 is 15 residues. The DNA for the CDR3 is TGTGCCATCAGTGAGTATGAGGGACAAGCATACGAGCAGTACTTC. Its translation: CAISEYEGQAYEQYF.

This clonotype has a handful of counts. The chain recombines TRBV5-1 with TRBJ2-1; a possible D gene is TRBD1 (5 bases). From germline, CDR1 is SGHRS and CDR2 YFSETQ. This CDR3 has 14 amino acids. V was trimmed by 0 bases and J by 8 bases, leaving 12 bases between them. CDR3 bases: TGCGCCAGCAGCTTGGGACAGTCAGTATATGAGCAGTTCTTC. It is translated as CASSLGQSVYEQFF. Full variable domain (remainder filled in from reference TRBV5-1 and TRBJ2-1): KAGVTQTPRYLIKTRGQQVTLSCSPISGHRSVSWYQQTPGQGLQFLFEYFSETQRNKGNFPGRFSGRQFSNSRSEMNVSTLELGDSALYLCASSLGQSVYEQFFGPGTRLTVL.

This chain links TRBV18 with TRBJ1-1; D ambiguous. With 3 bases removed from V and 1 base from J, the gap between germline ends came to 15 bases. This CDR3 contains 16 residues. The germline CDR1 and CDR2 sequences are KGHSH and LQKENI. The CDR3: CASSPSGGPENTEAFF. The CDR3, as DNA: TGTGCCAGCTCACCCTCGGGAGGGCCTGAGAACACTGAAGCTTTCTTT.

The sample holds a few counts of this clonotype. The CDR3 sequence is CASSSGQGGLAKNIQYF. CDR3 in DNA: TGTGCCAGCAGCTCGGGACAGGGCGGCTTAGCCAAAAACATTCAGTACTTC. The chain links TRBV5-4 to TRBJ2-4, with 9 bases lining up with TRBD1. J gave up 0 bases and V 3 bases, and 7 bases lay outside the gene matches. CDR3 length: 17 residues. Germline V gives CDR1 SGHNT, CDR2 YYREEE (reference sequence).

This clonotype has more than one count but fewer than ten. The CDR3 loop is CASASYREAPYGYTF. The DNA for the CDR3 is TGTGCCAGCGCTTCTTACCGGGAGGCCCCCTATGGCTACACCTTC. The rearrangement uses TRBV12-3 or TRBV12-4 and TRBJ1-2; D unresolved. V was cut by 8 bases and J by 4 bases, with 20 bases left in between. There are 15 residues in the CDR3.

The genes are TRBV12-3 or TRBV12-4 and TRBJ2-2, with D possibly TRBD1 on 5 matching bases. The ends were cut back, 6 bases at V and 4 bases at J, with 9 bases in the middle. The CDR3 is made up of 13 amino acids. The CDR3 loop reads CASRLDITGELFF. Written as DNA, the CDR3 is TGTGCCAGCAGACTGGACATCACCGGGGAGCTGTTTTTT.

The V gene is TRBV20-1, the J gene TRBJ2-3; 9 nucleotides align to TRBD2. The CDR3 totals 14 residues. J was trimmed by 6 bases and V by 4 bases; bases with no gene match: 8. Germline CDR1 is DFQATT and CDR2 is SNEGSKA (reference sequence). The CDR3 reads CSAMASGTGDTQYF. The DNA of the CDR3 is TGCAGTGCTATGGCTAGCGGGACGGGGGATACGCAGTATTTT.

The genes are TRBV12-3 or TRBV12-4 and TRBJ2-4, with 8 bases lining up with TRBD1. This CDR3 contains 18 residues. The junction had 13 bases not matched to a gene; V was cut back by 6 bases and J by 0 bases. CDR3 amino acids: CASSRSQGAPLAKNIQYF. The CDR3 nucleotides are TGTGCCAGCAGCAGGAGTCAGGGGGCCCCCTTAGCCAAAAACATTCAGTACTTC.

CDR3 region: CASTPGQSYGYTF. DNA for the CDR3: TGTGCCAGCACCCCGGGACAGTCTTATGGCTACACCTTC. The genes are TRBV12-3 or TRBV12-4 and TRBJ1-2; 7 bases are shared with TRBD1. This CDR3 is built from 13 residues. The ends lost 7 bases at V and 5 bases at J; junction bases unmatched: 7.

This clonotype was counted a few times. This sequence joins TRBV20-1 and TRBJ2-5; D is possibly TRBD1 (5 bases). The J call may be in error: the DNA end matches TRBJ2-7 better. CDR3 size: 15 residues. Germline CDR1 reads DFQATT; CDR2 reads SNEGSKA (reference sequence). CDR3 DNA sequence: TGCAGTGCTAGTAGGCCCAGGGCGGACTCCTACGAGCAGTACTTC. This gives the protein CSASRPRADSYEQYF.

This clonotype has more than one count but fewer than ten. Given the absence of the conserved phenylalanine or tryptophan at the CDR3 end, a read error is likely. The CDR3 coding sequence is TGCAGTGCCCGCCCGGGGGTCGAGACCCAGTACGTC. Protein: CSARPGVETQYV. The chain couples TRBV20-1 to TRBJ2-5; tentatively, D is TRBD2 (6 bases). This CDR3 has 12 amino acids. V was trimmed by 6 bases and J by 5 bases, leaving 13 bases between them. Per the germline V gene, CDR1 is DFQATT and CDR2 is SNEGSKA (reference sequence).